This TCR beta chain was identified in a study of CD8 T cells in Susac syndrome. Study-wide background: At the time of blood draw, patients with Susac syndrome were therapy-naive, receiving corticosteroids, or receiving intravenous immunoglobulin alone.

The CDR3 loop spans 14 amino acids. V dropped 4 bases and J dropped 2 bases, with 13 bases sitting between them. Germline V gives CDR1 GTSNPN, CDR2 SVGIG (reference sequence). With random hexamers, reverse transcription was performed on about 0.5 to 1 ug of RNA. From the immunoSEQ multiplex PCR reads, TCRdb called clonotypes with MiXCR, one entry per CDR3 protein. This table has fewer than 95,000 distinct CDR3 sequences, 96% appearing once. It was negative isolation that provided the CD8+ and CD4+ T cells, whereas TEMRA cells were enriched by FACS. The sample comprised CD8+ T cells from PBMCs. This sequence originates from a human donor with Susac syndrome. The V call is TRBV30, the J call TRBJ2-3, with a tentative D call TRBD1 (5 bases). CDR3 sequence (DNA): TGTGCCTGGAACCCCTTTGGGGCCACAGATACGCAGTATTTT. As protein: CAWNPFGATDTQYF. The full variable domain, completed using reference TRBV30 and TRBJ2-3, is SQTIHQWPATLVQPVGSPLSLECTVEGTSNPNLYWYRQAAGRGLQLLFYSVGIGQISSEVPQNLSASRPQDRQFILSSKKLLLSDSGFYLCAWNPFGATDTQYFGPGTRLTVL.